Sequencing of this T cell receptor beta chain was carried out in a study of T cell repertoires in cytomegalovirus infection. This clonotype was counted at least ten times. What it recognizes is unknown. General observations from the study: Carriers of CMV and the relevant HLA type were discriminated by public TCR beta frequency.

From the reads, TCRdb called clonotypes with MiXCR, one entry per CDR3 protein. Of 100,000 to 150,000 distinct CDR3 sequences listed, 32% are singletons. CDR1 SGHVS and CDR2 FQNEAQ come from the germline V gene. The length of the CDR3 is 13 residues. Deletions cut 7 bases from V and 3 bases from J, with 13 bases between. Specimen: CD8+ T cells from cultured PBMCs, collected from culture after CMV antigen stimulation. The receptor was derived from a human donor in good health (CMV status not recorded). Some clones in this sample may be carry-over from other donors' samples. V and J are TRBV7-8 and TRBJ2-7; D is perhaps TRBD1 (6 bases). The CDR3 sequence is CASITEGVYEQYF. The CDR3 DNA follows: TGTGCCAGCATTACAGAGGGGGTCTACGAGCAGTACTTC.